Listed here are 4 T cell receptor beta chains from one sample, sequenced in a study of OX40 agonist ivuxolimab in advanced cancers. The repertoire was sequenced with immunoSEQ multiplex PCR; TCRdb's copy has only in-frame clones and lacks some. The sample holds about 63,000 clones; roughly 87% are singletons and the top ten take approximately 12%. The material was CD4+ or CD8+ T cells sorted from blood, obtained in a trial of the OX40 agonist ivuxolimab. Receptors were obtained from an adult with an advanced solid tumor such as melanoma, head and neck, liver or kidney cancer.

The chain links TRBV19 to TRBJ2-7, with D possibly TRBD1 on 6 matching bases. The V gene's germline CDR1 is LNHDA and CDR2 SQIVND (reference sequence). The length of the CDR3 is 14 residues. V lost 4 bases and J 2 bases, leaving 12 bases between the germline ends. The CDR3 here is CASSSKGVAYEQYF. The CDR3 DNA reads as TGTGCCAGTAGTAGCAAGGGGGTAGCCTACGAGCAGTACTTC.

The chain couples TRBV9 to TRBJ1-1; unclear D gene. CDR1 SGDLS and CDR2 YYNGEE come from the germline V gene. The CDR3 spans 15 residues. The V gene lost 4 bases and the J gene lost 3 bases, with 16 bases spanning the gap. CDR3 sequence reads: CASSSGGLVYTEAFF. The CDR3 DNA reads TGTGCCAGCAGCTCCGGAGGGCTGGTGTACACTGAAGCTTTCTTT.

This clone was observed a single time. DNA for the CDR3: TGCGCCAGCAGTCTTGACGGGTATTACAATGAGCAGTTCTTC. This translates into CASSLDGYYNEQFF. The chain recombines TRBV10-2 with TRBJ2-1, with D hard to call. The CDR3 extends over 14 amino acids. Deletions cut 5 bases from V and 4 bases from J, with 12 bases between. Germline CDR1 reads WSHSY; CDR2 reads SAAADI.

This clone is classed as large. The chain employs TRBV28 and TRBJ2-7; D ambiguous. CDR3 length: 13 amino acids. Per germline, CDR1 MDHEN and CDR2 SYDVKM. The V end was cut by 3 bases, the J end by 2 bases, with 8 bases between. CDR3 residues: CASSFLRTYEQYF. Written as DNA, the CDR3 is TGTGCCAGCAGTTTTTTGCGGACCTACGAGCAGTACTTC.